This section outlines one T cell receptor (beta chain) sequence together with its context. Trimming removed 0 bases from V and 4 bases from J; junction bases left unmatched: 7. Germline V gives CDR1 SGDLS, CDR2 YYNGEE. CDR3 length: 16 amino acids. This entry belongs to a study of blood T cell repertoires in COVID-19. Clones were read by immunoSEQ multiplex PCR, and TCRdb kept only the in-frame ones, dropping some. This sample has under 250,000 clones, with around nine tenths found just once. Material: peripheral blood. The clonotype was recovered from a woman aged 55 to 70 who had recovered from COVID-19. The chain has TRBV9 and TRBJ1-2; TRBD1 matches at 9 bases. CDR3 nucleotides: TGTGCCAGCAGCGTAGCAAGGACAGGGGCGATCTATGGCTACACCTTC. It yields the protein CASSVARTGAIYGYTF.